This TCR beta chain appears in the sequencing data of a study of T cell repertoires in cytomegalovirus infection. In its sample, this clonotype was seen many times. The antigen is not known. TCRdb re-derived calls from the reads in MiXCR, one entry per CDR3 protein. The repertoire has about 830,000 distinct CDR3 sequences, roughly 33% of them found once; the top ten carry over 10%. The sample in question was cultured CD8+ T cells from PBMCs, obtained from culture after CMV antigen stimulation. The sequence was collected from a human donor in good health (CMV status not recorded). Some clones in this sample may be carry-over from other donors' samples.

CDR3 amino acids: CASSQRSYQGQLNTEAFF. CDR3 bases: TGCGCCAGCAGCCAGCGTAGTTACCAAGGACAACTGAACACTGAAGCTTTCTTT. V is TRBV4-3 and J is TRBJ1-1, with D tentatively TRBD1 (5 bases). The V gene lost 3 bases and the J gene lost 0 bases, with 20 bases spanning the gap. The CDR3 contains 18 residues. Looked up from germline, CDR1 is LGHNA and CDR2 is YSLEER.